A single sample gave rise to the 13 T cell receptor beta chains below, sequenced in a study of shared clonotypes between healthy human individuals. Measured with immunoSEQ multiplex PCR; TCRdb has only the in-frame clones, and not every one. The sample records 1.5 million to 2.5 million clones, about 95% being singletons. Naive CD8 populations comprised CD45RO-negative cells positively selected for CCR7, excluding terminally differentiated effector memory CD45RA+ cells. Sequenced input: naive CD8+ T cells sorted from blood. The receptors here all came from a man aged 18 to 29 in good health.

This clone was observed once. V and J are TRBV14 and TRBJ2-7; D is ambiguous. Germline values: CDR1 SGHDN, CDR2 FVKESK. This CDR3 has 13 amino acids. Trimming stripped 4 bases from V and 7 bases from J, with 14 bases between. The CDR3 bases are TGTGCCAGCAGCCCCTCGGCCGCGGTGGAGCAGTACTTC. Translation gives CASSPSAAVEQYF.

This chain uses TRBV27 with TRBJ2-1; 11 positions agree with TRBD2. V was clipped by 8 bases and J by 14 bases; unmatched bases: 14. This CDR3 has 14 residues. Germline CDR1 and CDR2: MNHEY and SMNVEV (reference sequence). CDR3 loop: CASGLAGGALGEFF. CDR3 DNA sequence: TGTGCCAGCGGATTAGCGGGAGGGGCCCTGGGGGAGTTCTTC.

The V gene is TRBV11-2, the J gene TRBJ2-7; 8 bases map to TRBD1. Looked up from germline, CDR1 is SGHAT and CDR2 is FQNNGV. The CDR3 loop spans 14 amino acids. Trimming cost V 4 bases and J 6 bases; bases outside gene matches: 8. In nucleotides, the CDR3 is TGTGCCAGCAGCTCCCGACAGGGGCTGAGCGAGCAGTACTTC. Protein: CASSSRQGLSEQYF.

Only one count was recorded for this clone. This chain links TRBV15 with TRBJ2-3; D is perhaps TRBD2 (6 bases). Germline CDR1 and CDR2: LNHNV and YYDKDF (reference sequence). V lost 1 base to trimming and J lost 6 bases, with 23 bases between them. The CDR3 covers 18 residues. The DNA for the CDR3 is TGTGCCACCAGCAGAGTAGGCCTCCGCGGGACCAAAGGGGATACGCAGTATTTT. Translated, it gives CATSRVGLRGTKGDTQYF.

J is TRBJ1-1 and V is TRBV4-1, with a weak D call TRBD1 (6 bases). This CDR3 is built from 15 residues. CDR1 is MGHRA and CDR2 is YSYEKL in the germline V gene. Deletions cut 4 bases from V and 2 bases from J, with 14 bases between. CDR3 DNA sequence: TGCGCCAGCAGCCCCCAAACAGGGATTAACACTGAAGCTTTCTTT. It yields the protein CASSPQTGINTEAFF.

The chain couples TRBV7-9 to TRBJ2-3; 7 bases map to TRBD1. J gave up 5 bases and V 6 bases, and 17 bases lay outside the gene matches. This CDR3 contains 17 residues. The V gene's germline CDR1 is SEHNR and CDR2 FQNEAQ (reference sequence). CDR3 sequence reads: CASRLLSVQGVQDTQYF. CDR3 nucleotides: TGTGCCAGCAGGTTACTATCTGTCCAGGGGGTACAAGATACGCAGTATTTT.

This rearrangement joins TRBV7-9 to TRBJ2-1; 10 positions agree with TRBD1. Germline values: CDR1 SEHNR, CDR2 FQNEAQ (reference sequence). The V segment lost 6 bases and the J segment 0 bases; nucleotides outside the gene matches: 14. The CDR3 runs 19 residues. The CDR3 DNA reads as TGTGCCAGCAGAGCCAGCCGGGACAGGGGACCCAGCTCCTACAATGAGCAGTTCTTC. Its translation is CASRASRDRGPSSYNEQFF.

CDR3 residues: CASSLPFPDSIHEKLFF. The CDR3 coding sequence is TGTGCCAGCAGTTTACCCTTCCCGGACAGTATTCATGAAAAACTGTTTTTT. V is TRBV28 and J is TRBJ1-4; weak D call: TRBD1 (6 bases). Germline assignment: CDR1 MDHEN and CDR2 SYDVKM. The CDR3 has 17 amino acids. V lost 2 bases, J lost 6 bases, and 19 bases lay in between.

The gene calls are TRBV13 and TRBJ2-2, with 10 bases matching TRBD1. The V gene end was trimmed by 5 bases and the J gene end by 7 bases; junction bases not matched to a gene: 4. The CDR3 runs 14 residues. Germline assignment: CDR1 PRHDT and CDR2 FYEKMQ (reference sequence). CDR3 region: CASSRQGASGELFF. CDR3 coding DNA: TGTGCCAGCAGCCGACAGGGGGCAAGCGGGGAGCTGTTTTTT. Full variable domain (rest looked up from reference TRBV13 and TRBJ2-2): AAGVIQSPRHLIKEKRETATLKCYPIPRHDTVYWYQQGPGQDPQFLISFYEKMQSDKGSIPDRFSAQQFSDYHSELNMSSLELGDSALYFCASSRQGASGELFFGEGSRLTVL.

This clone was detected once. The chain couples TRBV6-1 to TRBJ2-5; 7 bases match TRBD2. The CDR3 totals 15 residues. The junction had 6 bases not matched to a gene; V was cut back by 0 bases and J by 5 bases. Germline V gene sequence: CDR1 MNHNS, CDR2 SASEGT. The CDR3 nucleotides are TGTGCCAGCAGTGAAGCCACTAGCGCAGGGGAGACCCAGTACTTC. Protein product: CASSEATSAGETQYF.

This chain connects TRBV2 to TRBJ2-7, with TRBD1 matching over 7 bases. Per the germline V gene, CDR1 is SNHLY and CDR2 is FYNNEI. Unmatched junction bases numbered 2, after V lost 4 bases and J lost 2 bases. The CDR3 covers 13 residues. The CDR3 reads CASSGQGPYEQYF. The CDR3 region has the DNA TGTGCCAGCAGTGGACAGGGCCCCTACGAGCAGTACTTC. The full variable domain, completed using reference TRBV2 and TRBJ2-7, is EPEVTQTPSHQVTQMGQEVILRCVPISNHLYFYWYRQILGQKVEFLVSFYNNEISEKSEIFDDQFSVERPDGSNFTLKIRSTKLEDSAMYFCASSGQGPYEQYFGPGTRLTVT.

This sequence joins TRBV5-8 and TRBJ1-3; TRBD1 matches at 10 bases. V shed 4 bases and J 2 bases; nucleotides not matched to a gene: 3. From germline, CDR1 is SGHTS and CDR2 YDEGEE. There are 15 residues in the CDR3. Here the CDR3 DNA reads TGTGCCAGCAGCCTAGGGACAGGGGCTGGAAACACCATATATTTT. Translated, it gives CASSLGTGAGNTIYF.

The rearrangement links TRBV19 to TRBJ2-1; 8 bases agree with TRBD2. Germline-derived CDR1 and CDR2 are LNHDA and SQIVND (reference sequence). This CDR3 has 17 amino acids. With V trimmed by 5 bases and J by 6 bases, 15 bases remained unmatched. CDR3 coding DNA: TGTGCCAGTAGTTATCCCTCCCGGGGGGGACTTCTCAATGAGCAGTTCTTC. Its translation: CASSYPSRGGLLNEQFF.